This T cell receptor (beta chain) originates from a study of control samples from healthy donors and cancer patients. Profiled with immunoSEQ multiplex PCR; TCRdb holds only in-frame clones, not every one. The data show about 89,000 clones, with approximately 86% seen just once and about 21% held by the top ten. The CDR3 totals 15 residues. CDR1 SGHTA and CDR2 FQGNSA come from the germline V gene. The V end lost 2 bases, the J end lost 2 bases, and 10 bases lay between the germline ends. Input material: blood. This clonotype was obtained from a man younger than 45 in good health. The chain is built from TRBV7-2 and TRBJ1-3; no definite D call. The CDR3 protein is CASSLIGRTGNTIYF. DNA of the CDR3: TGTGCCAGCAGCTTAATAGGCAGGACTGGAAACACCATATATTTT.